A single T cell receptor beta chain is shown here with its context. Its antigen is currently unknown. The source of the sample is a study of shared clonotypes between healthy human individuals. General study findings and limits: Collection of samples was limited to blood; tissue repertoires likely differ.

Measured with immunoSEQ multiplex PCR; TCRdb has only the in-frame clones, and not every one. Of 1.6 million or so clones detected, 98% appear once; the ten largest clones hold approximately 0.4%. The sequencing sample was made of naive CD4+ T cells sorted from blood. Subset described: CD45RA+ positively selected. This clonotype was sampled from a man aged 30-40 years in good health.

Written as DNA, the CDR3 is TGCGCCAGCAGCCGGGGACTTTTACCAACCCTTGCAACTAATGAAAAACTGTTTTTT. Encoded protein: CASSRGLLPTLATNEKLFF. This sequence joins TRBV4-3 and TRBJ1-4; D might be TRBD1 (5 bases). V was pared by 4 bases and J by 0 bases, with 21 bases between. This CDR3 has 19 amino acids. Germline CDR1 reads LGHNA; CDR2 reads YSLEER.